This T cell receptor beta chain derives from a study of cytomegalovirus exposure and HLA in healthy donors. When sampled, the donors appeared nominally healthy, though they likely had unrecorded immune exposures. CDR3 length: 14 amino acids. The V segment lost 6 bases and the J segment 5 bases; nucleotides outside the gene matches: 3. The germline gives CDR1 KGHSH, CDR2 LQKENI. As concerns this clone: Its specificity is not known.

The study's findings and limits: There were reportedly fewer N-insertions in an Asian-associated ancestry cluster than the approximately 600-donor mean, in a later analysis. It was only CMV serostatus that was available as immune exposure information. Associated with HLA alleles at 0.05 false discovery rate in a later analysis were 16,951 TCR beta sequences.

13 Jbeta primers and 60 Vbeta primers were used for the PCR. The repertoire was sequenced with immunoSEQ multiplex PCR; TCRdb's copy has only in-frame clones and lacks some. The data contain 100,000 to 150,000 clones, roughly 80% of them singletons. The sequence derives from a man aged 25 to 40 in good health and CMV-seropositive. The source material was PBMCs. V is TRBV18 and J is TRBJ2-1, with 11 bases lining up with TRBD1. The CDR3 protein is CASSGQGVNNEQFF. The CDR3 DNA is TGTGCCAGCTCGGGACAGGGGGTGAACAATGAGCAGTTCTTC.